Here is one T cell receptor beta chain with its context. The data are from a study of CD8 T cells in Susac syndrome. Random-hexamer reverse transcription was applied to about 0.45 to 1 ug RNA. MiXCR, applied by TCRdb to the immunoSEQ multiplex PCR reads, yields one record per CDR3 protein. The sample includes 110,000 or so distinct CDR3 sequences, roughly 94% of them seen just once. Sequencing of TCR beta covered CD8+ and CD4+ T cells obtained from blood. J lost 5 bases, V lost 8 bases, and 8 bases had no gene match. The CDR3 spans 14 residues. CDR1 and CDR2 (germline): LGHDT, YNNKEL (reference sequence).

This clonotype originated in a human donor in good health. The sample consisted of CD4+ T cells from PBMCs. The rearrangement links TRBV3-1 to TRBJ2-2; 7 bases fit TRBD2. This CDR3 reads CASGRGSKTGELFF. The CDR3 DNA sequence: TGTGCCAGCGGGCGCGGGAGTAAAACCGGGGAGCTGTTTTTT.